This paragraph reports one TCR beta chain. This sample is part of a study of human CD8 memory T cell subsets. Healthy-donor buffy coats yielded the PBMC. Negative magnetic separation enriched total CD8+ T cells. UMI-labeled 5' RACE produced the TCR beta libraries. Following a re-call of the 5' RACE reads, TCRdb has one entry per CDR3 protein and lacks DNA. The sample spans 5,500 to 8,500 distinct CDR3 sequences; the ten largest clones claim 20% to 25%. CDR1 is SQVTM, CDR2 ANQGSEA, per germline. The CDR3 spans 13 residues. The gene calls are TRBV29-1 and TRBJ2-1. The clonotype originates from a human donor in good health. The specimen sequenced was CD8+ T cells from PBMCs. This CDR3 is CSASGDTYNEQFF.